The 9 T cell receptor beta chains reported below all come from one sample, sequenced in a study of blood T cells in healthy people across ages. With a J-beta primer mix and a sample-barcoded 5' primer, a second PCR ran about 6 to 11 cycles. MiXCR was run by TCRdb on the 5' RACE reads, yielding one entry per CDR3 protein. Among 1.6 million or so distinct CDR3 sequences listed, about 32% were seen once. The source material was blood. These receptors originate from a woman in her twenties or thirties in good health.

This chain links TRBV4-1 with TRBJ2-7; D is ambiguous. There are 17 residues in the CDR3. V was trimmed by 3 bases and J by 4 bases, leaving 22 bases between them. Germline values: CDR1 MGHRA, CDR2 YSYEKL. The CDR3 DNA reads TGCGCCAGCAGCCAGGTGAGCGATCTCAAAGGGCGTTACGAGCAGTACTTC. Translating it yields CASSQVSDLKGRYEQYF.

This clonotype came up once. The gene calls are TRBV3-1 and TRBJ2-1; 7 bases map to TRBD1. In germline, CDR1 is LGHDT, CDR2 YNNKEL (reference sequence). The V gene end was trimmed by 3 bases and the J gene end by 13 bases; junction bases not matched to a gene: 15. The CDR3 extends over 15 amino acids. CDR3 sequence: CASSHPGQADPTQFF. The DNA for the CDR3 is TGTGCCAGCAGCCACCCCGGACAGGCGGATCCAACCCAGTTCTTC.

In this sample, this clonotype turned up a few times. The chain has TRBV6-1 and TRBJ2-4, with a tentative D call TRBD2 (6 bases). CDR3 length: 15 residues. Between the trimmed V and J ends, which lost 3 bases and 9 bases, there was a span of 18 bases. CDR1 MNHNS and CDR2 SASEGT come from the germline V gene. This CDR3 reads CASSDLKGLKGIQYF. DNA for the CDR3: TGTGCCAGCAGTGACCTGAAGGGACTGAAGGGCATTCAGTACTTC.

This clonotype appeared a few times. V and J are TRBV5-1 and TRBJ2-3; TRBD2 aligns across 10 bases. V shed 4 bases and J 1 base; nucleotides not matched to a gene: 6. This CDR3 comprises 16 residues. The germline CDR1 and CDR2 sequences are SGHRS and YFSETQ. The CDR3 spells CASSGTSVPGTDTQYF. For the CDR3, the DNA is TGCGCCAGCAGCGGGACTAGCGTACCCGGCACAGATACGCAGTATTTT.

The chain couples TRBV24-1 to TRBJ1-1; a possible D gene is TRBD1 (5 bases). The V end was cut by 2 bases, the J end by 9 bases, with 9 bases between. The CDR3 has 12 residues. CDR1 is KGHDR, CDR2 SFDVKD, per germline. DNA of the CDR3: TGTGCCACCAGTGATTGGACAAACCAAGCTTTCTTT. It is translated as CATSDWTNQAFF.

This chain links TRBV4-1 with TRBJ2-4, with a tentative D call TRBD1 (7 bases). The germline V and J ends were trimmed by 2 bases and 13 bases, with 18 bases remaining between them. CDR3 length equals 14 residues. Per germline, CDR1 MGHRA and CDR2 YSYEKL. The CDR3 reads CASSQTTGRGEQYF. The CDR3 coding sequence is TGCGCCAGCAGCCAAACGACAGGGCGGGGTGAGCAGTACTTC.

The table lists this clonotype with a count of one. The CDR3 nucleotides read TGTGCCAGCAGCCGAGGGACCAAAGCGGGTCAGCCCCAGCATTTT. Amino acid sequence: CASSRGTKAGQPQHF. This sequence joins TRBV5-5 and TRBJ1-5, with a possible D match to TRBD1 (5 bases). Germline-derived CDR1 and CDR2 are SGHKS and YYEKEE (reference sequence). The CDR3 has 15 amino acids. Trimming cost V 4 bases and J 6 bases, with 17 bases left between them.

A note on this clonotype: An end of the junction differs from the germline gene, which may be a read error. The chain employs TRBV5-1 and TRBJ2-1; D gene uncertain. The CDR3 extends over 15 amino acids. The germline gives CDR1 SGHRS, CDR2 YFSETQ. CDR3 nucleotides: TGCGCCAGCAGCTTCACCAGGAGCTCCTACAATGAGCAGTGCTTC. Translation: CASSFTRSSYNEQCF.

The chain combines TRBV24-1 with TRBJ2-3; 7 bases are shared with TRBD1. Germline lookup yields CDR1 KGHDR and CDR2 SFDVKD. The junction had 10 bases not matched to a gene; V was cut back by 5 bases and J by 6 bases. The CDR3 is 15 amino acids. CDR3: CATSGEGQTVDTQYF. The CDR3 DNA reads TGTGCCACCAGTGGCGAGGGACAGACCGTGGATACGCAGTATTTT.